Listed here are 26 T cell receptor beta chains from one sample, sequenced in a study of blood T cell repertoires in COVID-19. The data were produced by immunoSEQ multiplex PCR, yet TCRdb's version contains in-frame clones alone and is incomplete. This sample has more than 85,000 clones; approximately 90% occur once, and the top ten carry 3.5% to 5%. Sequenced input: peripheral blood. The receptors here all came from a human donor with COVID-19, enrolled during active disease. The donor label of this sample is uncertain.

The gene calls are TRBV18 and TRBJ2-1, with D possibly TRBD1 on 5 matching bases. The V gene's germline CDR1 is KGHSH and CDR2 LQKENI. The CDR3 is made up of 12 amino acids. V was shortened by 4 bases and J by 7 bases, with 8 bases between the two germline ends. The CDR3, as DNA: TGTGCCAGCTCACAGGGGCCAAATGAGCAGTTCTTC. Translation gives CASSQGPNEQFF.

This clone was seen a single time. The rearrangement joins TRBV6-4 to TRBJ1-5; 9 nucleotides align to TRBD1. The germline V gene has CDR1 MRHNA and CDR2 SNTAGT. V was clipped by 2 bases and J by 1 base; unmatched bases: 12. This CDR3 comprises 19 residues. As DNA, the CDR3 is TGTGCCAGCAGTGACCCAAGGGACAGGGAATTGTTGAGCAATCAGCCCCAGCATTTT. Residues: CASSDPRDRELLSNQPQHF.

V usage is TRBV11-3 and J usage is TRBJ1-2; 7 bases fit TRBD1. The junction had 8 bases not matched to a gene; V was cut back by 3 bases and J by 7 bases. Germline values: CDR1 SGHNT, CDR2 YENEEA. This CDR3 has 14 amino acids. The CDR3 spells CASSFMTGSSGYTF. CDR3 DNA sequence: TGTGCCAGCAGCTTCATGACAGGGAGTAGTGGCTACACCTTC.

The CDR3 DNA reads TGTGCCAGCAGTGAAGCTGGCGGAGGGGACACTGAAGCTTTCTTT. The encoded protein is CASSEAGGGDTEAFF. V gene TRBV2 combines with J gene TRBJ1-1; maybe TRBD1 (5 bases). The germline V gene encodes CDR1 SNHLY and CDR2 FYNNEI. The CDR3 covers 15 residues. V was shortened by 0 bases and J by 3 bases, with 11 bases between the two germline ends. The full variable domain, in which reference TRBV2 and TRBJ1-1 provide the parts outside the CDR3, is EPEVTQTPSHQVTQMGQEVILRCVPISNHLYFYWYRQILGQKVEFLVSFYNNEISEKSEIFDDQFSVERPDGSNFTLKIRSTKLEDSAMYFCASSEAGGGDTEAFFGQGTRLTVV.

The V call is TRBV6-1, the J call TRBJ2-1; D might be TRBD1 (5 bases). Trimming shortened V by 4 bases and J by 0 bases, and 13 bases separated the two germline ends. CDR1 is MNHNS and CDR2 is SASEGT in the germline V gene. CDR3 length equals 16 residues. This chain's CDR3 is CASSAHGASSYNEQFF. The DNA of the CDR3 is TGTGCCAGCAGTGCCCATGGGGCGAGCTCCTACAATGAGCAGTTCTTC.

CDR3 loop: CASSQAGVGQPQHF. The CDR3 DNA reads as TGTGCCAGCAGCCAAGCAGGGGTTGGGCAGCCCCAGCATTTT. This chain uses TRBV3-1 (or the pseudogene TRBV3-2) with TRBJ1-5, with a weak D call TRBD1 (6 bases). Germline V gene sequence: CDR1 LGHDT, CDR2 YNNKEL (reference sequence). The CDR3 sequence is 14 residues long. The V gene lost 1 base and the J gene lost 7 bases, with 11 bases spanning the gap.

A note on this clone: Other DNA sequences in this specimen translate into the identical CDR3. This chain links TRBV18 with TRBJ1-1; possibly TRBD1 for D (5 bases). Germline CDR1 reads KGHSH; CDR2 reads LQKENI. Trimming stripped 0 bases from V and 1 base from J, with 9 bases between. This CDR3 is built from 15 residues. The CDR3 sequence: CASSPPGGKNTEAFF. CDR3 in DNA: TGTGCCAGCTCACCACCGGGGGGAAAGAACACTGAAGCTTTCTTT.

CDR3 loop: CASSYWGVWDTEAFF. The DNA of the CDR3 is TGTGCCAGCAGCTACTGGGGGGTTTGGGACACTGAAGCTTTCTTT. This chain links TRBV5-6 with TRBJ1-1, with D perhaps matching TRBD1 (5 bases). This CDR3 has 15 residues. CDR1 and CDR2 (germline): SGHDT, YYEEEE. V dropped 3 bases and J dropped 3 bases, with 15 bases sitting between them.

A few counts support this clone. The chain joins TRBV5-4 to TRBJ1-1, with 8 positions matching TRBD1. This CDR3 region has 12 residues. V was pared by 4 bases and J by 8 bases, with 4 bases of the junction left unmatched. Germline assignment: CDR1 SGHNT and CDR2 YYREEE (reference sequence). The CDR3: CASSRDRSEAFF. The CDR3 bases are TGTGCCAGCAGCAGGGACAGGAGCGAAGCTTTCTTT. The whole variable domain, remainder taken from reference TRBV5-4 and TRBJ1-1, is ETGVTQSPTHLIKTRGQQVTLRCSSQSGHNTVSWYQQALGQGPQFIFQYYREEENGRGNFPPRFSGLQFPNYSSELNVNALELDDSALYLCASSRDRSEAFFGQGTRLTVV.

A single count supports this clone. This chain joins TRBV27 and TRBJ2-5; 9 bases are a match to TRBD1. CDR1 and CDR2 (germline): MNHEY, SMNVEV (reference sequence). V lost 7 bases, J lost 5 bases, and 5 bases stayed unmatched. CDR3 length: 13 amino acids. The CDR3 protein is CASTNRGRETQYF. The DNA of the CDR3 is TGTGCCAGCACTAACAGGGGGCGGGAGACCCAGTACTTC.

The V gene is TRBV28, the J gene TRBJ2-7; 9 bases are a match to TRBD2. Germline assignment: CDR1 MDHEN and CDR2 SYDVKM. J lost 7 bases, V lost 3 bases, and 22 bases had no gene match. The CDR3 has 19 amino acids. The CDR3 is CASSFLLPSSGRFPFEQYF. The CDR3 DNA sequence: TGTGCCAGCAGTTTTTTACTTCCTTCCAGCGGGAGGTTCCCGTTTGAGCAGTACTTC.

V and J are TRBV29-1 and TRBJ2-7; perhaps TRBD2 as D (6 bases). Trimming removed 4 bases from V and 1 base from J, with 8 bases in between. CDR1 is SQVTM, CDR2 ANQGSEA, per germline. The CDR3 has 12 residues. The CDR3 is CSVVGGSYEQYF. The CDR3 DNA reads as TGCAGCGTTGTCGGGGGTTCCTACGAGCAGTACTTC.

The chain couples TRBV10-3 to TRBJ1-5; 8 bases fit TRBD1. The CDR3 is 17 residues long. Germline CDR1 is ENHRY and CDR2 is SYGVKD. Germline trimming cut 0 bases from V and 4 bases from J; bases unmatched to any gene: 8. CDR3 bases: TGTGCCATCAGTGAGTCTAACAGGGGGTTGGGGAATCAGCCCCAGCATTTT. Translation gives CAISESNRGLGNQPQHF.

The chain combines TRBV19 with TRBJ1-5, with TRBD1 matching over 7 bases. There are 14 residues in the CDR3. Germline values: CDR1 LNHDA, CDR2 SQIVND (reference sequence). Trimming removed 2 bases from V and 6 bases from J; junction bases left unmatched: 4. The CDR3, as DNA: TGTGCCAGTAGTATACAGGGGGGTAGTCAGCCCCAGCATTTT. It codes for CASSIQGGSQPQHF.

The chain carries TRBV5-1 and TRBJ1-1; D possibly corresponds to TRBD1 (5 bases). Trimming took off 3 bases at V and 4 bases at J, with 13 bases between the two ends. CDR1 SGHRS and CDR2 YFSETQ come from the germline V gene. The CDR3 loop spans 14 amino acids. The CDR3 region is CASSYGHGGTEAFF. CDR3 nucleotides: TGCGCCAGCAGCTACGGCCACGGGGGCACTGAAGCTTTCTTT.

This clone was found once. The J gene is TRBJ1-5, the V gene TRBV25-1, with D maybe TRBD1 (6 bases). The length of the CDR3 is 18 residues. CDR1 and CDR2 (germline): MGHDK, SYGVNS. Trimming left V 4 bases short and J 0 bases short, with 19 bases between. CDR3 sequence: CASSGGQGQGYSNQPQHF. The CDR3, as DNA: TGTGCCAGCAGTGGAGGGCAGGGGCAGGGATATAGCAATCAGCCCCAGCATTTT.

The chain is built from TRBV4-1 and TRBJ1-2, with unresolved D. This CDR3 has 17 residues. The V end lost 0 bases, the J end lost 7 bases, and 21 bases lay between the germline ends. CDR1 is MGHRA and CDR2 is YSYEKL in the germline V gene. The CDR3 nucleotides read TGCGCCAGCAGCCAAGAAGTTCTGGCAGGAAGCTACAGTGGCTACACCTTC. This codes for CASSQEVLAGSYSGYTF.

The V call is TRBV6-5, the J call TRBJ1-1, with a weak D call TRBD1 (5 bases). This CDR3 comprises 12 residues. CDR1 and CDR2 (germline): MNHEY, SVGAGI. The germline V and J ends were trimmed by 9 bases and 1 base, with 9 bases remaining between them. CDR3 protein: CASRTGNTEAFF. In DNA form, the CDR3 reads TGTGCCAGTAGAACAGGGAACACTGAAGCTTTCTTT.

V usage is TRBV19 and J usage is TRBJ1-2, with TRBD1 as a possible D gene (5 bases). CDR1 LNHDA and CDR2 SQIVND come from the germline V gene (reference sequence). Trimming cost V 5 bases and J 0 bases, with 16 bases left between them. CDR3 length equals 16 residues. The CDR3 is CASSLTRQTTNYGYTF. In DNA, the CDR3 is TGTGCCAGTAGTTTAACGAGACAGACGACTAACTATGGCTACACCTTC.

The CDR3 loop is CASSTRGGGEAYEQYF. The CDR3 nucleotides are TGTGCCAGCAGCACCCGAGGGGGCGGGGAAGCCTACGAGCAGTACTTC. This chain joins TRBV7-2 and TRBJ2-7; tentative D call: TRBD1 (7 bases). The CDR3 totals 16 residues. V dropped 5 bases and J dropped 2 bases, with 19 bases sitting between them. Germline V gene sequence: CDR1 SGHTA, CDR2 FQGNSA.

V gene TRBV2 combines with J gene TRBJ2-5; D is possibly TRBD1 (6 bases). The V end lost 4 bases, the J end lost 2 bases, and 8 bases lay between the germline ends. This CDR3 contains 13 residues. Germline CDR1 SNHLY, CDR2 FYNNEI. This CDR3 reads CASSVDRQETQYF. Here the CDR3 DNA reads TGTGCCAGCAGTGTCGACAGGCAAGAGACCCAGTACTTC.

This clone was found once. The rearrangement links TRBV6-5 to TRBJ2-5, with 10 bases matching TRBD1. V shed 7 bases and J 5 bases; nucleotides not matched to a gene: 7. The length of the CDR3 is 14 residues. CDR1 is MNHEY, CDR2 SVGAGI, per germline. CDR3 sequence: CASTRDRGGETQYF. The CDR3 DNA reads TGTGCCAGCACCCGGGACAGGGGCGGGGAGACCCAGTACTTC.

The chain combines TRBV29-1 with TRBJ1-1; D gene unclear. Germline V gene sequence: CDR1 SQVTM, CDR2 ANQGSEA. Trimming shortened V by 7 bases and J by 11 bases, and 17 bases separated the two germline ends. This CDR3 has 11 amino acids. CDR3 region: CSALTDRAAFF. The DNA for the CDR3 is TGCAGCGCCTTGACTGATCGAGCCGCTTTCTTT.

CDR3 region: CAISESAGEANTEAFF. CDR3 nucleotides: TGTGCCATCAGTGAGTCGGCGGGGGAAGCTAACACTGAAGCTTTCTTT. The rearrangement links TRBV10-3 to TRBJ1-1; a weak D match, TRBD1 (5 bases). The V end lost 0 bases, the J end lost 2 bases, and 13 bases lay between the germline ends. Germline CDR1 ENHRY, CDR2 SYGVKD. CDR3 length equals 16 residues.

The chain has TRBV6-5 and TRBJ2-3; 7 nucleotides line up with TRBD1. Per the germline V gene, CDR1 is MNHEY and CDR2 is SVGAGI. The CDR3 consists of 13 residues. V gave up 8 bases and J gave up 6 bases; unmatched junction bases: 8. CDR3 coding DNA: TGTGCCAGCTTTATTACAGGGGTCGATACGCAGTATTTT. Translated, it gives CASFITGVDTQYF.

The chain has TRBV5-6 and TRBJ2-5; no reliable D call. The CDR3 extends over 14 amino acids. V lost 2 bases and J 0 bases, leaving 8 bases between the germline ends. Germline V gene lookup returns CDR1 SGHDT and CDR2 YYEEEE. CDR3 DNA sequence: TGTGCCAGCAGCTTTCAGTCAGACCAAGAGACCCAGTACTTC. It codes for CASSFQSDQETQYF. Using reference TRBV5-6 and TRBJ2-5 for the parts outside the CDR3, the full variable domain is DAGVTQSPTHLIKTRGQQVTLRCSPKSGHDTVSWYQQALGQGPQFIFQYYEEEERQRGNFPDRFSGHQFPNYSSELNVNALLLGDSALYLCASSFQSDQETQYFGPGTRLLVL.